This T cell receptor (beta chain) was sequenced in a study of T cell repertoires in cytomegalovirus infection. This clonotype was found many times. TCRdb used MiXCR to reprocess the reads, holding one entry per CDR3 protein. Found here are some 350,000 distinct CDR3 sequences, around 18% of them singletons; the top ten hold under 9%. The CDR3 is 13 amino acids. Germline CDR1 reads SGHTA; CDR2 reads FQGNSA. V was clipped by 2 bases and J by 5 bases, with 8 bases between them. This receptor was taken from a human donor in good health (CMV status not recorded). Some clones in this sample may be carry-over from other donors' samples. The chain uses TRBV7-2 and TRBJ2-3; D is undetermined. Sequenced: PBMCs. Here the CDR3 DNA reads TGTGCCAGCAGCTTAAGCCCTAAAGATACGCAGTATTTT. Protein: CASSLSPKDTQYF.